This T cell receptor (beta chain) emerged from a study of blood T cell repertoires in COVID-19. Study overall: Whether acute or convalescent, the COVID-19 samples came from the United States, Italy and Spain. PBMCs, B-cell-depleted T cells, or T cells provided the cDNA or gDNA that made up the material.

Per the original methods: The authors estimated nucleated cell counts from reference gene primer amplification. Profiled with immunoSEQ multiplex PCR; TCRdb holds only in-frame clones, not every one. V and J calls plus clone size are reproduced from that table; the DNA served to infer D and trimming. The data show around 400,000 clones, about 87% seen once. Enrollment of patients from Seattle took place during active infection, with longitudinal follow-up. J gave up 4 bases and V 4 bases, and 11 bases lay outside the gene matches. CDR1 is MDHEN and CDR2 is SYDVKM in the germline V gene. The CDR3 covers 16 residues.

V and J are TRBV28 and TRBJ1-1; TRBD1 agrees at 8 bases. The sequence was collected from a woman in her sixties or seventies with COVID-19, enrolled during active disease. What was sequenced was peripheral blood. The DNA of the CDR3 is TGTGCCAGCAGTTCCGCACCCGGGACAGGCTTCACTGAAGCTTTCTTT. This sequence encodes CASSSAPGTGFTEAFF.